This is a list of T cell receptor beta chains from one sample in a study of T cells after yellow fever vaccination. One entry per CDR3 protein results from TCRdb running MiXCR on the 5' RACE reads. The table records a few hundred thousand distinct CDR3 sequences, 6.9% of them present only once. Source: CD4+ T cells sorted from PBMCs, taken 15 days after the yellow fever booster vaccination. The receptors originated from a man aged 25 to 40 who received the YFV17D yellow fever vaccine. The CDR3 runs from the conserved cysteine through the conserved F or W. The D gene is left open where the match is weak.

J,D,V,CDR3
TRBJ2-3,TRBD1,TRBV7-2,CASSGTGVSDTQYF
TRBJ2-1,TRBD2,TRBV5-1,CASSYAGGIYEQFF
TRBJ2-4,.,TRBV29-1,CSVGTDLNIQYF
TRBJ2-3,.,TRBV6-1,CASSLQGLGTDTQYF
TRBJ2-7,.,TRBV29-1,CSVKGGNHEQYF
TRBJ2-3,.,TRBV11-2,CASSLTGMNTDTQYF
TRBJ1-3,.,TRBV12-5,CASGLGPDSGNTIYF
TRBJ1-2,.,TRBV9,CASSGRLNYTF
TRBJ2-3,.,TRBV6-5,CASSYLWESADTQYF
TRBJ2-7,.,TRBV5-1,CASSSAHHYEQYF
TRBJ2-7,TRBD2,TRBV6-1,CASSHGASGRATYNEQYF
TRBJ2-3,.,TRBV20-1,CSGGSNTDTQYF
TRBJ2-1,.,TRBV7-9,CASSLAGWNNNEQFF
TRBJ2-1,TRBD1,TRBV7-3,CASSLNTRGSLNEQFF
TRBJ2-1,TRBD1,TRBV11-2,CASSLGAYGTGLQDNEQFF
TRBJ2-2,TRBD1,TRBV5-1,CASSLDRGPGELFF
TRBJ2-2,TRBD2,TRBV29-1,CSVEALAGAGELFF
TRBJ2-7,.,TRBV7-9,CASSGSQPTRWLDEQYF
TRBJ2-7,.,TRBV7-2,CASSLDLSRPHF
TRBJ2-1,.,TRBV20-1,CSARGQGLAFEQFF
TRBJ2-6,.,TRBV5-1,CASSLDWVSGANVLTF
TRBJ1-4,.,TRBV18,CASSHGTEDEKLFF
TRBJ2-1,TRBD1,TRBV15,CATSADRGRYNEQFF
TRBJ2-5,TRBD2,TRBV12-3/TRBV12-4,CASSFGGGRGQETQYF
TRBJ1-1,.,TRBV18,CASSPSMGLRGAFF
TRBJ2-7,TRBD1,TRBV19,CASSTGTGSGEQYF
TRBJ2-5,TRBD2,TRBV29-1,CSVDARLAGEQETQYF
TRBJ2-5,.,TRBV19,CASSQDFDQTQYF
TRBJ1-4,TRBD1,TRBV20-1,CSASPGQGREKLFF
TRBJ1-5,.,TRBV12-5,CASGLVERTGQPQHF
TRBJ1-6,TRBD1,TRBV20-1,CSAYPGQGDSPLHF
TRBJ2-1,TRBD1,TRBV5-1,CASSSPSGTGYNEQFF
TRBJ1-5,.,TRBV27,CASSFSGEGDQPQHF
TRBJ2-1,.,TRBV24-1,CATSDSRTVSDDNEQFF
TRBJ2-2,.,TRBV12-3/TRBV12-4,CASSFEGRGELFF
TRBJ2-1,TRBD2,TRBV7-2,CASSFSSGRPYNEQFF
TRBJ2-7,TRBD1,TRBV11-2,CASSPDRVPEQYF
TRBJ2-7,.,TRBV20-1,CSARSGTTSYEQYF
TRBJ2-2,.,TRBV5-1,CASSSQGNTGELFF
TRBJ2-2,.,TRBV15,CATSRELNTGELFF
TRBJ2-1,.,TRBV20-1,CSLRGQFF
TRBJ2-3,.,TRBV30,CAWGAGPHTDTQYF
TRBJ2-7,.,TRBV7-9,CASSNLVGAGWGNEQYF
TRBJ1-3,.,TRBV20-1,CSARPFVGNTIYF
TRBJ2-1,.,TRBV3-1,CASSQRGTANEQFF
TRBJ2-7,TRBD1,TRBV29-1,CSVRGQVYEQYF
TRBJ2-2,.,TRBV6-1,CASSSRRGNTGELFF